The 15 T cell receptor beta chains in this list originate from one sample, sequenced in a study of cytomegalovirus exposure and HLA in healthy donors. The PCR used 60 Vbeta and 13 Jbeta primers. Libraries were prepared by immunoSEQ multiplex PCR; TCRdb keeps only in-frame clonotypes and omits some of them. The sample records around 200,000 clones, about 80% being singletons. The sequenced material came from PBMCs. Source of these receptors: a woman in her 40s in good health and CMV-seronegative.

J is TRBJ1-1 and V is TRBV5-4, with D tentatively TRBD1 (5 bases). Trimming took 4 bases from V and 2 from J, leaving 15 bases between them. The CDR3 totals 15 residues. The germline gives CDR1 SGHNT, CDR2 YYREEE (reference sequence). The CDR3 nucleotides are TGTGCCAGCAGCCCTCGGGGGTTGATAAACACTGAAGCTTTCTTT. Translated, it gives CASSPRGLINTEAFF.

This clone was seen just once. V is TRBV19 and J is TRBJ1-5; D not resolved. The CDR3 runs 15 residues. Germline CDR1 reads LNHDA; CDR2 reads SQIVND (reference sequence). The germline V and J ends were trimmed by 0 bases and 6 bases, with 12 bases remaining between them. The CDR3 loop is CASSIDAQDGQPQHF. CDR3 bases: TGTGCCAGTAGTATAGATGCCCAGGATGGTCAGCCCCAGCATTTT.

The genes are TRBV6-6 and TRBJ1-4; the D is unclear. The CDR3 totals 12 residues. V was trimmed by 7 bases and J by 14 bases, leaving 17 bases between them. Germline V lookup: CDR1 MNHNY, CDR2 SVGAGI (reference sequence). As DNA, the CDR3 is TGTGCCAGCACCCTAGGAGCCTTAATGCTGTTTTTT. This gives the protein CASTLGALMLFF.

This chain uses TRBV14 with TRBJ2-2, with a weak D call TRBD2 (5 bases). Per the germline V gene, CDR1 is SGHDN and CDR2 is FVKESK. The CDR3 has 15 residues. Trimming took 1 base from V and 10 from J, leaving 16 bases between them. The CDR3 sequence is CASSQGGMKVAELFF. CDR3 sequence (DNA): TGTGCCAGCAGCCAAGGAGGGATGAAGGTCGCGGAGCTGTTTTTT.

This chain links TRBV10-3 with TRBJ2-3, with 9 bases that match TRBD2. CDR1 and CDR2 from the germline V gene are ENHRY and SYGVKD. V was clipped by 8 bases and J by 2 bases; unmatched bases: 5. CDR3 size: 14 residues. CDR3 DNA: TGTGCCATCGGTGGCGGGGGGGCCACAGATACGCAGTATTTT. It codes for CAIGGGGATDTQYF.

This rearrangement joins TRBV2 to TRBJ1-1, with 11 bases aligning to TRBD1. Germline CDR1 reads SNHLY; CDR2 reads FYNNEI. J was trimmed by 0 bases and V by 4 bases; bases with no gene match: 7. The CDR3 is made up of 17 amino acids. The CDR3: CASSGGQGGLMNTEAFF. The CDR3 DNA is TGTGCCAGCAGTGGGGGACAGGGGGGTCTCATGAACACTGAAGCTTTCTTT.

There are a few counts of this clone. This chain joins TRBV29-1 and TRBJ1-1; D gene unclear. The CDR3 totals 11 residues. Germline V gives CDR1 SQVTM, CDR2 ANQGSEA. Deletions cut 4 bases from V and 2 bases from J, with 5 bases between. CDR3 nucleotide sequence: TGCAGCGTTGGACATAACACTGAAGCTTTCTTT. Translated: CSVGHNTEAFF.

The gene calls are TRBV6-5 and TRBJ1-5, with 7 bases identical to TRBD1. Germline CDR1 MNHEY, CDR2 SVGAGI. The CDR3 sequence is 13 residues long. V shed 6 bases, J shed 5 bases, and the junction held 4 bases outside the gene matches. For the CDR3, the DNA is TGTGCCAGCAGCGACAGGGTAGATCAGCCCCAGCATTTT. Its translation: CASSDRVDQPQHF.

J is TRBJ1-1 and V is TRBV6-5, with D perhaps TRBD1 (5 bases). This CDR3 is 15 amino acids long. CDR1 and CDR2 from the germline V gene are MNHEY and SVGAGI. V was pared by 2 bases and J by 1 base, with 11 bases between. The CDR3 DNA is TGTGCCAGCAGTTACACCCCTACAGGGAACACTGAAGCTTTCTTT. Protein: CASSYTPTGNTEAFF.

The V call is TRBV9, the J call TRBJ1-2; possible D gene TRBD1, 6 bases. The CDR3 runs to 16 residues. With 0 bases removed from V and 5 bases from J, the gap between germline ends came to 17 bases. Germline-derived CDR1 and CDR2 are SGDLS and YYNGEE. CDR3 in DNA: TGTGCCAGCAGCGTAGGTGGCGAGGGGACATATTATGGCTACACCTTC. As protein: CASSVGGEGTYYGYTF.

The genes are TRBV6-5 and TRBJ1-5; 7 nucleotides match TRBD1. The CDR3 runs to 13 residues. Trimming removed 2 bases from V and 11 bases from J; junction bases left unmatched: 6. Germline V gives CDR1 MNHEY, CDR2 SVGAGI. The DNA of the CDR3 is TGTGCCAGCAGTTACCGACAGGGTTCTGCCCAGCATTTT. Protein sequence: CASSYRQGSAQHF.

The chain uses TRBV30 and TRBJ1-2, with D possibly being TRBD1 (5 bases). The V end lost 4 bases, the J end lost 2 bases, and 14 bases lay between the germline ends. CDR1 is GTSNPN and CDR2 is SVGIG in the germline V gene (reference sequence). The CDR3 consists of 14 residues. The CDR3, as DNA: TGTGCCTGGACCCCCGGGGGGGGGAACTATGGCTACACCTTC. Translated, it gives CAWTPGGGNYGYTF.

CDR3 nucleotides: TGTGCCAGCAGCTTAACCGGACAGGGAAACTACGAGCAGTACTTC. Encoded protein: CASSLTGQGNYEQYF. V and J are TRBV7-2 and TRBJ2-7; 8 nucleotides line up with TRBD1. CDR3 length: 15 amino acids. V dropped 2 bases and J dropped 3; count of bases not matched to a gene: 6. Germline V gene data show CDR1 as SGHTA and CDR2 as FQGNSA. Drawing the rest from reference TRBV7-2 and TRBJ2-7, the complete variable domain is GAGVSQSPSNKVTEKGKDVELRCDPISGHTALYWYRQSLGQGLEFLIYFQGNSAPDKSGLPSDRFSAERTGGSVSTLTIQRTQQEDSAVYLCASSLTGQGNYEQYFGPGTRLTVT.

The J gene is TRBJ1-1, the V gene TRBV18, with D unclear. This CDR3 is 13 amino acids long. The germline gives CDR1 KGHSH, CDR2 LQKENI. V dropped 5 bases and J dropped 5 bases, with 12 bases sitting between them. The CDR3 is CASSGPGRTEAFF. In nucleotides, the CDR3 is TGTGCCAGCTCAGGGCCGGGGAGAACTGAAGCTTTCTTT. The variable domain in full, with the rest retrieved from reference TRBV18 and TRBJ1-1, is NAGVMQNPRHLVRRRGQEARLRCSPMKGHSHVYWYRQLPEEGLKFMVYLQKENIIDESGMPKERFSAEFPKEGPSILRIQQVVRGDSAAYFCASSGPGRTEAFFGQGTRLTVV.

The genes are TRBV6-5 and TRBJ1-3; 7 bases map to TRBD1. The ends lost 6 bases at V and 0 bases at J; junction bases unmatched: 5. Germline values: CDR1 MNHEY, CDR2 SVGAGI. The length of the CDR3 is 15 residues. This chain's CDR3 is CASSYRGFSGNTIYF. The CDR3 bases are TGTGCCAGCAGCTACAGGGGCTTCTCTGGAAACACCATATATTTT.